Below, 5 T cell receptor beta chains from the same sample are listed, as sequenced in a study of CD4 and CD8 cells across lung adenocarcinoma regions. TCRdb re-derived calls from the PCR reads in MiXCR, one entry per CDR3 protein. Of 7,500 to 8,000 distinct CDR3 sequences in the sample, approximately 53% were seen once. Sequencing was done on a sample of CD4+ T cells from the center of a lung tumor. The receptor set was obtained from a female donor with lung adenocarcinoma. The CD4 and CD8 labels of this study may be unreliable.

The chain has TRBV27 and TRBJ2-7, with D unclear. Matching the DNA end better, TRBJ2-5 makes the J call doubtful. CDR1 MNHEY and CDR2 SMNVEV come from the germline V gene (reference sequence). The CDR3 is 16 amino acids. The CDR3 coding sequence is TGTGCCAGCAGTTTATCCTGGGTTTTGGGGCAAGAGACCCAGTACTTC. This gives the protein CASSLSWVLGQETQYF.

The V gene is TRBV12-3 or TRBV12-4, the J gene TRBJ2-3; D might be TRBD1 (5 bases). The CDR3 consists of 13 residues. The V and J ends lost 4 bases and 6 bases respectively, with 11 bases between them. CDR3 sequence (DNA): TGTGCCAGCAGTTATTTTGGGGCCGATACGCAGTATTTT. Amino acids: CASSYFGADTQYF.

The chain carries TRBV6-1 and TRBJ2-1; D is possibly TRBD1 or TRBD2 (6 bases each). The CDR3 consists of 14 residues. Between the trimmed V and J ends, which lost 2 bases and 3 bases, there was a span of 8 bases. The germline gives CDR1 MNHNS, CDR2 SASEGT. The CDR3 protein is CASSERGVYNEQFF. CDR3 coding DNA: TGTGCCAGCAGTGAAAGGGGGGTCTACAATGAGCAGTTCTTC.

V usage is TRBV10-3 and J usage is TRBJ2-5; 7 nucleotides agree with TRBD1. Germline loops: CDR1 ENHRY, CDR2 SYGVKD. V lost 3 bases, J lost 3 bases, and 10 bases stayed unmatched. The CDR3 is 16 amino acids. This CDR3 is CAISEGKGTVKETQYF. For the CDR3, the DNA is TGTGCCATCAGTGAAGGAAAGGGGACAGTGAAAGAGACCCAGTACTTC.

Concerning this clonotype: A junction boundary mismatches the germline segment, possibly from a read error. The chain joins TRBV7-6 to TRBJ2-1, with 7 bases that match TRBD2. This CDR3 has 15 amino acids. Germline lookup yields CDR1 SGHVS and CDR2 FNYEAQ. Here the CDR3 reads CASSLLAANNGELFF. The CDR3 DNA reads TGTGCCAGCAGCTTACTAGCGGCGAACAACGGTGAGCTGTTCTTC.